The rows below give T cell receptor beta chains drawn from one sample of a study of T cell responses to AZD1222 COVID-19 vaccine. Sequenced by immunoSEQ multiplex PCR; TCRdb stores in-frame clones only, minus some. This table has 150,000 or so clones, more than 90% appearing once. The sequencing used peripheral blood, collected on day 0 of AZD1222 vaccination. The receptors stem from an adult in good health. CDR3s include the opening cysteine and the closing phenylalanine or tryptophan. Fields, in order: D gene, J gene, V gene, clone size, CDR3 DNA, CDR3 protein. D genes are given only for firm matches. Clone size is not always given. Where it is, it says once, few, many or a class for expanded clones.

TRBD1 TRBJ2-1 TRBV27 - TGTGCCAGCGCACCGTTGGGACAGGCATACAATGAGCAGTTCTTC CASAPLGQAYNEQFF
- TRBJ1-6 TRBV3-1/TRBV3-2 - TGTGCCAGCAGCCAAGGAGGGATCAATTCACCCCTCCACTTT CASSQGGINSPLHF
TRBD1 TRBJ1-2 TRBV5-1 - TGCGCCAGCAGTAAACAGGGGGCGGAGGACTATGGCTACACCTTC CASSKQGAEDYGYTF
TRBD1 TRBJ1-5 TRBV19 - TGTGCCAGTAGTATCACACGGACAGGGAACAATCAGCCCCAGCATTTT CASSITRTGNNQPQHF
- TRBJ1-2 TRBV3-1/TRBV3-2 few TGTGCCAGCAGCCAAGTGGGCACTCTTGGCTACACCTTC CASSQVGTLGYTF
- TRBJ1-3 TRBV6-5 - TGTGCCAGCAGTTCTACTGTCAATCTCTCTGGAAACACCATATATTTT CASSSTVNLSGNTIYF
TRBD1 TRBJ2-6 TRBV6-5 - TGTGCCAGCAGCGGAGGACAGGGCTGGGCCAACGTCCTGACTTTC CASSGGQGWANVLTF
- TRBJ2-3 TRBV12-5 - TGTGCTAGTGGCCTGGGTGACGGGGGCGGAGATACGCAGTATTTT CASGLGDGGGDTQYF
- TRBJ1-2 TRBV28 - TGTGCCAGCAGACCTTCGACAGACTATGGCTACACCTTC CASRPSTDYGYTF
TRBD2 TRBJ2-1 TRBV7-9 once TGTGCCAGCAGCTTAGGGACTAGCAATGAGCAGTTCTTC CASSLGTSNEQFF
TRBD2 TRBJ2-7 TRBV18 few TGTGCCAGCTCACCTTCTAGCGGGGGGGCCCTCTACGAGCAGTACTTC CASSPSSGGALYEQYF
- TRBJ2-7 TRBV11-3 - TGTGCCAGCAGCTTAGAGCAAGGACAGACCTACGAGCAGTACTTC CASSLEQGQTYEQYF
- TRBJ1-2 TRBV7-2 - TGTGCCAGCAGCGACCGGACCACAGGCGGCTACACCTTC CASSDRTTGGYTF
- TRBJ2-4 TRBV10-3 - TGTGCCATCAGTGAGCTGGGAGCCAAAAACATTCAGTACTTC CAISELGAKNIQYF
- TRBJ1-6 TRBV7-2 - TGTGCCAGCACGATCGAGCAGGGGTATTCACCCCTCCACTTT CASTIEQGYSPLHF
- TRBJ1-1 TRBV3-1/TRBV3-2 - TGTGCCAGCAGCCAGATGGACGGTAACACTGAAGCTTTCTTT CASSQMDGNTEAFF